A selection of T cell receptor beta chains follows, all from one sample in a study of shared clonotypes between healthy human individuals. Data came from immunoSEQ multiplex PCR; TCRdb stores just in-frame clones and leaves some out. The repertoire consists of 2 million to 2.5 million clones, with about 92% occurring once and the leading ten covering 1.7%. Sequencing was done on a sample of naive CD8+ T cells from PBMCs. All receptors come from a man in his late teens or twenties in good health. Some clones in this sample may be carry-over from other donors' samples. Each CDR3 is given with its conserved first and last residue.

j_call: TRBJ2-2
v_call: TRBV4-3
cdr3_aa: CASSQEERYTGELFF

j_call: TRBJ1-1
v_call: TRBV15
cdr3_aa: CATSRAWGDTEAFF

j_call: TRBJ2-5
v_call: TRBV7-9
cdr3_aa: CASSPGTEETQYF

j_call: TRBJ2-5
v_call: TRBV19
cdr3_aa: CASTVGSGGIGETQYF

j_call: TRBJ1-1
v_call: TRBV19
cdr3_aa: CASSRPVMNTEAFF

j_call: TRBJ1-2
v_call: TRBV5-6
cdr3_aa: CASSILRDREAYGYTF

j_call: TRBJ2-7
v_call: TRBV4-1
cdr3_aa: CASSPTAFRQSSYEQYF

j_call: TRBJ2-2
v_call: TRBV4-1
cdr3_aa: CASSQDPGTGATGELFF

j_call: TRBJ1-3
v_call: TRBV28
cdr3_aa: CASSMGQSSGNTIYF

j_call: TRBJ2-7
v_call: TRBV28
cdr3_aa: CASSPRDRVYEQYF

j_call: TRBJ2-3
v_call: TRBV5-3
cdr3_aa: CARSWTYDRLYTDTQYF

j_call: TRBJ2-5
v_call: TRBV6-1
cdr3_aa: CASSLNHGPQETQYF

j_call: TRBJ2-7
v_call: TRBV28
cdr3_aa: CASRAGLAGLSHYEQYF

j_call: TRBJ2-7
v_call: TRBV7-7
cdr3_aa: CASSPSHNEYEQYF

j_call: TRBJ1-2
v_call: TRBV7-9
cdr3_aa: CASSLGAGSNYGYTF

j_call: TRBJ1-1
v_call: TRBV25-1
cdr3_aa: CASSSGIMNTEAFF

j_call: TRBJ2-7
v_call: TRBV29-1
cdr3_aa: CSALMTTYEQYF

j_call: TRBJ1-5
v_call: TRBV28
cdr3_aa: CASSPRSGWPQHF

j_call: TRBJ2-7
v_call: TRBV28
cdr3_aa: CASSLDRDYEQYF

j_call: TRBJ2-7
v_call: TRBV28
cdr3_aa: CASSFAREVVEQYF

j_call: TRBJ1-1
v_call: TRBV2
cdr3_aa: CASREERPRGRITWNTEAFF

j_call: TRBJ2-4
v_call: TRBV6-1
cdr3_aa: CASSESRLDYIQYF

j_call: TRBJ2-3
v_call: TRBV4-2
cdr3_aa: CASSQDLGLEEGNTQYF

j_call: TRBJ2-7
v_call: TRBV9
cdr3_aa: CASSHRGTAVYEQYF

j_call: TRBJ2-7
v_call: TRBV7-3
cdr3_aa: CASSVSSGRAYEQYF

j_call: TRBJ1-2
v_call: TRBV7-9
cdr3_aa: CASSLVLPYGYTF

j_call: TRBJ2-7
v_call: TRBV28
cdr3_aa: CASSPITGGEQYF

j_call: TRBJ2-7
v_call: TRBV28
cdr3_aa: CASNSKYEQYF

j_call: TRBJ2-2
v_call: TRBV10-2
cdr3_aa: CASLTAPVGELFF

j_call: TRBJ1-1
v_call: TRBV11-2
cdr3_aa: CASSLVTSGEAFF

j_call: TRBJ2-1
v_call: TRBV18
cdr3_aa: CASSPLSPSVMTDNEQFF

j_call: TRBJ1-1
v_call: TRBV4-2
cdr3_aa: CASSQDFRPLSSDTEAFF

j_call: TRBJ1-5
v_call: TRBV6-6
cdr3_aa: CASSPLQSNQPQHF

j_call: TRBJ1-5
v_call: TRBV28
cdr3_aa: CASNSVDNQPQHF

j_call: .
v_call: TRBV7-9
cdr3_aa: CASSLGVTYEQYF

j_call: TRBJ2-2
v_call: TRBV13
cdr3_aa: CASSLGRRAGELFF

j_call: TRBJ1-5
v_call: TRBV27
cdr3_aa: CASSFGASNQPQHF

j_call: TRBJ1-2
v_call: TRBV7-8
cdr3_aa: CASSLEQGGGYTF

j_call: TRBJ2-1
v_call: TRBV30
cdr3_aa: CASMLRGSNEQFF

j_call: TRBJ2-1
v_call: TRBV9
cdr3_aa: CASSVDRLAAYNEQFF

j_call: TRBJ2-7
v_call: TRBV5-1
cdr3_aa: CASSGTGDYEQYF

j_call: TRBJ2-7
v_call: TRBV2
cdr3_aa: CASSGRDTSSYEQYF

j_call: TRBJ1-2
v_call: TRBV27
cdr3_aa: CASSPGGMYGYTF

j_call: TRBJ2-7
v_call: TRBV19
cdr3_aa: CASSIRGGEQYF

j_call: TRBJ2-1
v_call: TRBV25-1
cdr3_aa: CASSDSPRGRSNEQFF

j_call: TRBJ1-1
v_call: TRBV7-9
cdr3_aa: CASSPDRGYTEAFF

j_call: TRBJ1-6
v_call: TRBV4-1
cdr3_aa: CASSPAVTDYNSPLHF

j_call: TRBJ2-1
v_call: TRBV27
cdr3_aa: CASSFPATSGRVNEQFF

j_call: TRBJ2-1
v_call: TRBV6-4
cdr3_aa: CASSDWGRSTSYNEQFF

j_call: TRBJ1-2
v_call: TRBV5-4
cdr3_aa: CASSLGPGTSRGYTF

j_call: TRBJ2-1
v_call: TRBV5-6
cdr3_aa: CASSLVASELREQFF

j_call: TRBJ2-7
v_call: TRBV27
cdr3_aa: CASTPAGGLAYEQYF

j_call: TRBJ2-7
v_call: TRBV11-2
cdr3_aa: CASSDFTSGRSYEQYF

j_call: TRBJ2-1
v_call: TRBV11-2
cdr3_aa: CASSFTGVSYNEQFF

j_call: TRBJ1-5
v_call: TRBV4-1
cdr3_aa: CASSQDRSSQPQHF

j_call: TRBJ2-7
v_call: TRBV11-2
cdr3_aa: CASSLGGRYEQYF

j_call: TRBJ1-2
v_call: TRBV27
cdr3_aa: CASSLGVTRMYGYTF

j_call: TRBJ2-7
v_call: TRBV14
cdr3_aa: CASSRKPSTYEQYF

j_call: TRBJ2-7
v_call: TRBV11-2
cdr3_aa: CASSGLAGGYEQYF

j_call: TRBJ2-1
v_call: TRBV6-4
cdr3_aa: CASSMFPANEQFF